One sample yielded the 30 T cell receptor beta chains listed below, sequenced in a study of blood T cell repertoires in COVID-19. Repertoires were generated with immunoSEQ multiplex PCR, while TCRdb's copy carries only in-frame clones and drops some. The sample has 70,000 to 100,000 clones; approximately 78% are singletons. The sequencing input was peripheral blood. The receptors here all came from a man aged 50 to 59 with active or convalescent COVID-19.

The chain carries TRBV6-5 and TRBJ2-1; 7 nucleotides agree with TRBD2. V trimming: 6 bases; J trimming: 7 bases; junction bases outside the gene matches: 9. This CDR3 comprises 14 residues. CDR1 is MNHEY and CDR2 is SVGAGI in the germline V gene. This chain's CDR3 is CASRRNSGHNEQFF. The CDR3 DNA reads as TGTGCCAGCAGACGGAATAGCGGGCATAATGAGCAGTTCTTC.

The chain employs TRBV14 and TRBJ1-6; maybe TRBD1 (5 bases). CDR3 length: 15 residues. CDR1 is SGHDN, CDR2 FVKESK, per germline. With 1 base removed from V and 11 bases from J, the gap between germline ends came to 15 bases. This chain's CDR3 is CASSQGAGMVAPLHF. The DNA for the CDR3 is TGTGCCAGCAGCCAAGGGGCAGGGATGGTCGCACCCCTCCACTTT. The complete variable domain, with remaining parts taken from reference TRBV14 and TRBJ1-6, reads EAGVTQFPSHSVIEKGQTVTLRCDPISGHDNLYWYRRVMGKEIKFLLHFVKESKQDESGMPNNRFLAERTGGTYSTLKVQPAELEDSGVYFCASSQGAGMVAPLHFGNGTRLTVT.

CDR3 bases: TGTGCCAGCAGTTTAAGGGGGACAGATACGCAGTATTTT. Translated: CASSLRGTDTQYF. The rearrangement links TRBV27 to TRBJ2-3, with D possibly TRBD1 on 6 matching bases. In germline, CDR1 is MNHEY, CDR2 SMNVEV (reference sequence). The CDR3 loop spans 13 amino acids. V gave up 2 bases and J gave up 3 bases, with 6 bases separating them.

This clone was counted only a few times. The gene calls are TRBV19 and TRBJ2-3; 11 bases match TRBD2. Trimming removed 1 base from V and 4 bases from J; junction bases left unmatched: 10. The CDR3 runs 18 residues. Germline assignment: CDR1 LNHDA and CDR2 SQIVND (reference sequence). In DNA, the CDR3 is TGTGCCAGTAGTATAGGAATTGTTAGCGGGGGGGCGGCAGATACGCAGTATTTT. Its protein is CASSIGIVSGGAADTQYF.

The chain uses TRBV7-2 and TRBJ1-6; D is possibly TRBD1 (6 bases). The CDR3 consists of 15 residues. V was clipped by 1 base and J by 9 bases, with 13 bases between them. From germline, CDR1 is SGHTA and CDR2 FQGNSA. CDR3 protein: CASSLVGQDTSPLHF. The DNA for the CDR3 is TGTGCCAGCAGCTTAGTGGGACAAGATACTTCACCCCTCCACTTT.

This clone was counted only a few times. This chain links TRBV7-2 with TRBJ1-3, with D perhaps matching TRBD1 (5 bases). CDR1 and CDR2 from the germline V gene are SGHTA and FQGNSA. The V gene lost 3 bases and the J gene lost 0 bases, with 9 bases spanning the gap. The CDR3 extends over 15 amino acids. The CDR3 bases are TGTGCCAGCAGCTTCGACAGAGACTCTGGAAACACCATATATTTT. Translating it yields CASSFDRDSGNTIYF.

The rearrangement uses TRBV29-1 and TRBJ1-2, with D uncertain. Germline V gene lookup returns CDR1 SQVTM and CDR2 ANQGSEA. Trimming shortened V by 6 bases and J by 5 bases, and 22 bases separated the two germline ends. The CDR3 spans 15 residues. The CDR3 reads CSVLSSEGTTYGYTF. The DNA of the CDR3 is TGCAGCGTCCTCTCCTCCGAGGGTACCACTTATGGCTACACCTTC.

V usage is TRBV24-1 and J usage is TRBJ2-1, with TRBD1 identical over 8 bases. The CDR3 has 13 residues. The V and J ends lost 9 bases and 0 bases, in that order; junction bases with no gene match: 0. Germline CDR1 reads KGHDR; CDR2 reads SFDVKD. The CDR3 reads CATGQGSYNEQFF. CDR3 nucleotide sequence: TGTGCCACCGGACAGGGCTCCTACAATGAGCAGTTCTTC.

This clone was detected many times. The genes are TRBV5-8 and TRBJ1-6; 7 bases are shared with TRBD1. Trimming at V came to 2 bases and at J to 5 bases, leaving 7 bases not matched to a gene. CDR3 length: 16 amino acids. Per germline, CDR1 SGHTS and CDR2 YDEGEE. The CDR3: CASSLSDQGDNSPLHF. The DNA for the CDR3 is TGTGCCAGCAGCTTATCGGACCAGGGGGATAATTCACCCCTCCACTTT.

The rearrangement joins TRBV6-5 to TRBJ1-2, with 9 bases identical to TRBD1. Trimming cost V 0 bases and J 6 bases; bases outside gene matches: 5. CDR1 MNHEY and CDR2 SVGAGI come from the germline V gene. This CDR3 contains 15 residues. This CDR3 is CASSYSGTGTNGYTF. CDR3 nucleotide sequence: TGTGCCAGCAGTTACTCGGGGACAGGGACGAATGGCTACACCTTC.

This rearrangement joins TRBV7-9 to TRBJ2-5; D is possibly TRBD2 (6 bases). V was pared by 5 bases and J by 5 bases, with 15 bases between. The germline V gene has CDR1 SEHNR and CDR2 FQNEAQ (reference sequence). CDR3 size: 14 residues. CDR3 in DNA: TGTGCCAGCAGCCCTATCTCACGGGGGGAGACCCAGTACTTC. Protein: CASSPISRGETQYF. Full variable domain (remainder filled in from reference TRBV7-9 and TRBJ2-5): DTGVSQNPRHKITKRGQNVTFRCDPISEHNRLYWYRQTLGQGPEFLTYFQNEAQLEKSRLLSDRFSAERPKGSFSTLEIQRTEQGDSAMYLCASSPISRGETQYFGPGTRLLVL.

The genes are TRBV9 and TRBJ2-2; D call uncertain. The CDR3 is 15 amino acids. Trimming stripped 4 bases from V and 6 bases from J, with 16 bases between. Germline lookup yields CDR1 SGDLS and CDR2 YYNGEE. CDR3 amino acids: CASSPRQAHSGELFF. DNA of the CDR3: TGTGCCAGCAGCCCCAGGCAGGCCCATTCCGGGGAGCTGTTTTTT.

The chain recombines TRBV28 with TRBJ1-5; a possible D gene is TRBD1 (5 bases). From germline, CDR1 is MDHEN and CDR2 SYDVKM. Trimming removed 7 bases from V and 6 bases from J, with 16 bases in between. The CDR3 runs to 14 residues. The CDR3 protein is CASTKAGGVQPQHF. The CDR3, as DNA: TGTGCCAGCACCAAAGCGGGGGGTGTTCAGCCCCAGCATTTT.

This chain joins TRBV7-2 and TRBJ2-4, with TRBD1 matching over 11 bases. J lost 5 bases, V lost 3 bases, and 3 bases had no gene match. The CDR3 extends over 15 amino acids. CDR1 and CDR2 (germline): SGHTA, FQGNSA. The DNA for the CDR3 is TGTGCCAGCAGCTTCCGGACAGGGGGCGAAAACATTCAGTACTTC. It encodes CASSFRTGGENIQYF. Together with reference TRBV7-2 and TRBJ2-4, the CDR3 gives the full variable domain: GAGVSQSPSNKVTEKGKDVELRCDPISGHTALYWYRQSLGQGLEFLIYFQGNSAPDKSGLPSDRFSAERTGGSVSTLTIQRTQQEDSAVYLCASSFRTGGENIQYFGAGTRLSVL.

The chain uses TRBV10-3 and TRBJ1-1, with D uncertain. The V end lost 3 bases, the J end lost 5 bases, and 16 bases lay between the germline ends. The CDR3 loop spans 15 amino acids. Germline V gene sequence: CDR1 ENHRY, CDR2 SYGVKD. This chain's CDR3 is CAISDYGHARTEAFF. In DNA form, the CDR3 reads TGTGCCATCAGTGATTACGGCCACGCGAGGACTGAAGCTTTCTTT.

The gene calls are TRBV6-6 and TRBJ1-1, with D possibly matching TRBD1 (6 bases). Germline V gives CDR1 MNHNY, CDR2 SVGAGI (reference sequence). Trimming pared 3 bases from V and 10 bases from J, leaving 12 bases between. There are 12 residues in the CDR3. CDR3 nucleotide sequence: TGTGCCAGCAGTTATGGGGAGGGGGGAGCTTTCTTT. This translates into CASSYGEGGAFF.

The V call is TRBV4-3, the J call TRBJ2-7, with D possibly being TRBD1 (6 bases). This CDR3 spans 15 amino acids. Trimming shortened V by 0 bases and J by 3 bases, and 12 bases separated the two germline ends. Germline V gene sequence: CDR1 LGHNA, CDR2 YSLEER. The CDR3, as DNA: TGCGCCAGCAGCCAAGATGGGCAGGGGAACTACGAGCAGTACTTC. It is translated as CASSQDGQGNYEQYF.

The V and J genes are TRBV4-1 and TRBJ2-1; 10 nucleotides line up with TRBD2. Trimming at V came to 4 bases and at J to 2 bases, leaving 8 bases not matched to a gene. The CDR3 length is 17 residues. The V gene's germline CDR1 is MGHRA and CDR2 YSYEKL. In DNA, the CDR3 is TGCGCCAGCAGCCCCCAGGTAGCGGGGGGAACCTACAATGAGCAGTTCTTC. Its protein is CASSPQVAGGTYNEQFF.

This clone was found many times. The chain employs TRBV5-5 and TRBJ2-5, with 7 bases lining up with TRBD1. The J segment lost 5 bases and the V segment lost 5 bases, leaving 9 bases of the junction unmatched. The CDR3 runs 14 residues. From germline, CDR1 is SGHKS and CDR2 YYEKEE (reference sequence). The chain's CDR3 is CASRLTGIEETQYF. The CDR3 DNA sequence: TGTGCCAGCAGGCTGACAGGGATTGAGGAGACCCAGTACTTC.

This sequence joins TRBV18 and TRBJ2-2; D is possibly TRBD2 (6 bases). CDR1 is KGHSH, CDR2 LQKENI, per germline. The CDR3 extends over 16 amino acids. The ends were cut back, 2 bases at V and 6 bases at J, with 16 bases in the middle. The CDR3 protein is CASSPNRGSSSGELFF. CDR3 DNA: TGTGCCAGCTCACCAAACCGGGGGTCTTCTTCCGGGGAGCTGTTTTTT.

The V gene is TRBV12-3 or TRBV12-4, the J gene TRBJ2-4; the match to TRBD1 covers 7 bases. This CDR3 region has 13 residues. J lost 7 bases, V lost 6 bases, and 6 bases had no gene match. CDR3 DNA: TGTGCCAGCAGCTACAGGGGCTTGAACATTCAGTACTTC. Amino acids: CASSYRGLNIQYF.

CDR3 nucleotides: TGCGCCAGCAGCTTGGAAAGGGGGGGAGACACTGAAGCTTTCTTT. Its protein product is CASSLERGGDTEAFF. The chain carries TRBV5-1 and TRBJ1-1; D is perhaps TRBD1 (6 bases). Germline V CDR1 and CDR2: SGHRS, YFSETQ. V lost 0 bases to trimming and J lost 3 bases, with 12 bases between them. There are 15 residues in the CDR3.

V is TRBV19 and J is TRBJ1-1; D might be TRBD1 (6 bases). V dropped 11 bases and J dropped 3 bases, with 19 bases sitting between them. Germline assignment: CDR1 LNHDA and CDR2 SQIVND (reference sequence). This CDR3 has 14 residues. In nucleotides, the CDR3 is TGTGCCTCCCGGCCGTACAGGGTTGACACTGAAGCTTTCTTT. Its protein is CASRPYRVDTEAFF.

CDR3 nucleotides: TGTGCCAGCAGTGAAGCGGGCAGGAAGGCTTTCTTT. Protein product: CASSEAGRKAFF. V is TRBV2 and J is TRBJ1-1; D gene ambiguous. Germline V CDR1 and CDR2: SNHLY, FYNNEI. The CDR3 has 12 amino acids. V lost 0 bases to trimming and J lost 11 bases, with 10 bases between them.

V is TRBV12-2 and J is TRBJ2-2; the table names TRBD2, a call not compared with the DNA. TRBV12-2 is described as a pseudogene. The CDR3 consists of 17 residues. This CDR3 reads CASRLADYSRTVGELFF. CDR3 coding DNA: TGTGCAAGTCGCTTAGCCGACTATTCCCGTACAGTCGGGGAGCTGTTTTTT.

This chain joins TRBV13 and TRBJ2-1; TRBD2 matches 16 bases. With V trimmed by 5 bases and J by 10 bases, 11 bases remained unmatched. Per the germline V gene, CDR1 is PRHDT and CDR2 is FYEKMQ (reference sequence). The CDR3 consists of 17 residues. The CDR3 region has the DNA TGTGCCAGCAGCCCGTGGGCGGGGACTAGCGGGGGGGACGAGCAGTTCTTC. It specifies CASSPWAGTSGGDEQFF.

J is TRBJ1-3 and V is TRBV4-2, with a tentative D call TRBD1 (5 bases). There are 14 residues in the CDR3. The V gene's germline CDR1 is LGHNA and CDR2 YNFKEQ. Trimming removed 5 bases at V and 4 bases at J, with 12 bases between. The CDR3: CASSSGVWGNTIYF. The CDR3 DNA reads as TGTGCCAGCAGCTCGGGGGTTTGGGGAAACACCATATATTTT.

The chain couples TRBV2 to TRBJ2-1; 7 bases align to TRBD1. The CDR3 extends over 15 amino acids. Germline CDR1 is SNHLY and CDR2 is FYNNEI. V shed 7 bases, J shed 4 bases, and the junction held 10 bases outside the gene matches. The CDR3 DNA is TGTGCCAGCAAGGGCAGGGACAGTACTTACAATGAGCAGTTCTTC. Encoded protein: CASKGRDSTYNEQFF.

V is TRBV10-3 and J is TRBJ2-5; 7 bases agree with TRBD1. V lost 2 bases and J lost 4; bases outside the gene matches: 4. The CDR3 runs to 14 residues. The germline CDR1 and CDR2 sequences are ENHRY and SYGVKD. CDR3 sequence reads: CAISEPRGTETQYF. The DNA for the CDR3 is TGTGCCATCAGTGAGCCCAGGGGGACAGAGACCCAGTACTTC.

CDR3 sequence: CASRDHLRGDNQPQHF. The CDR3 nucleotides read TGTGCCAGCAGGGACCACCTGCGGGGTGACAATCAGCCCCAGCATTTT. The V and J genes are TRBV2 and TRBJ1-5; D gene ambiguous. The germline V gene encodes CDR1 SNHLY and CDR2 FYNNEI. CDR3 size: 16 residues. V lost 6 bases, J lost 3 bases, and 18 bases lay in between.